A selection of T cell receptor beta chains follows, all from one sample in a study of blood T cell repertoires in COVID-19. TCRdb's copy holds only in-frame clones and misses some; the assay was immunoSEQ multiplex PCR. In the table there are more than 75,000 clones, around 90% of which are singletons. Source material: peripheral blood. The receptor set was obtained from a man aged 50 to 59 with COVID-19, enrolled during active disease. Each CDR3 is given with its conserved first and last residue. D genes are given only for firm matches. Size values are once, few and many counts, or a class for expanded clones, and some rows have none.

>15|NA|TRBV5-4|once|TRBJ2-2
TGTGCCAGCAGCTTGGGCGGGCCGGGCACCGGGGAGCTGTTTTTT
CASSLGGPGTGELFF
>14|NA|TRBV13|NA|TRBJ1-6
TGTGCCAGCAGCATGGGACAAGGAGGTTCACCCCTCCACTTT
CASSMGQGGSPLHF
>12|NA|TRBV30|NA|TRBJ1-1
TGTGCCTGGAGTGGAGGGCCGGTTGAAGCTTTCTTT
CAWSGGPVEAFF
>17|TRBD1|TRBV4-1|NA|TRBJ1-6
TGCGCCAGCAGCCAAGATCAGGGGGCAGGGGAGAATTCACCCCTCCACTTT
CASSQDQGAGENSPLHF
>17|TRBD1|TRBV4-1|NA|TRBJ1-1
TGCGCCAGCAGCCAAGATGGGACAGGGGGCTTCTTGGGTGAAGCTTTCTTT
CASSQDGTGGFLGEAFF
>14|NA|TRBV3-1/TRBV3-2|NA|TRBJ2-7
TGTGCCAGCAGCCAGTCACGGGGGAGGAACGAGCAGTACTTC
CASSQSRGRNEQYF
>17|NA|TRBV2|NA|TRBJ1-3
TGTGCCAGCAGCCGCGTTCAAGGGGATTACTCTGGAAACACCATATATTTT
CASSRVQGDYSGNTIYF
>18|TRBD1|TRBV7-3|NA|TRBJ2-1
TGTGCCAGCAGCTCCAAGGGGGCTAGCAGAAATACCTACAATGAGCAGTTCTTC
CASSSKGASRNTYNEQFF
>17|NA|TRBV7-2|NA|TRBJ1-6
TGTGCCAGCAGACCCGAGTGGGGGCAAAGGTATAATTCACCCCTCCACTTT
CASRPEWGQRYNSPLHF
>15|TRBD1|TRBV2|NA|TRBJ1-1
TGTGCCAGCAGGACAGGGGGCAGCCCGAACACTGAAGCTTTCTTT
CASRTGGSPNTEAFF
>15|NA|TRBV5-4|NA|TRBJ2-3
TGTGCCAGCAGCCCGCTAGCGATGAGCACAGATACGCAGTATTTT
CASSPLAMSTDTQYF
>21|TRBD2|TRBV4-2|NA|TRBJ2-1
TGTGCCAGCAGCCAAGAACTTTCAAGCGGGGGGCTATGGAGCTCCTACAATGAGCAGTTCTTC
CASSQELSSGGLWSSYNEQFF
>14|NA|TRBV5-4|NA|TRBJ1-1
TGTGCCAGCAGCCTAGGACAGACGAACACTGAAGCTTTCTTT
CASSLGQTNTEAFF
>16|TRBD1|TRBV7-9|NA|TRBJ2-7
TGTGCCAGCAGCGGGACCCGGGACAGGGGTTCCTACGAGCAGTACTTC
CASSGTRDRGSYEQYF
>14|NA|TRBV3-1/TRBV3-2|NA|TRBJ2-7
TGTGCCAGCAGCCAAGATTTACTCTCCTACGAGCAGTACTTC
CASSQDLLSYEQYF
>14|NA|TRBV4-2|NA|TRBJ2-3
TGTGCCAGCAGCCAAGGGGTGGGAGCAGATACGCAGTATTTT
CASSQGVGADTQYF
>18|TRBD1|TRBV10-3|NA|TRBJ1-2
TGTGCCATCAGTGAGCGGAGGACAGGGGCCTTAGCTAACTATGGCTACACCTTC
CAISERRTGALANYGYTF
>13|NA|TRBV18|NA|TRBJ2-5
TGTGCCAGCTCACCCGCGGGGCGAGAGACCCAGTACTTC
CASSPAGRETQYF
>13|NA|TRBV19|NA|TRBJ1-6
TGTGCCACTTCTCCTGACTTTAATTCACCCCTCCACTTT
CATSPDFNSPLHF
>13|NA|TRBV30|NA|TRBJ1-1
TGTGCCTGGGACCTACTGAGGAACACTGAAGCTTTCTTT
CAWDLLRNTEAFF
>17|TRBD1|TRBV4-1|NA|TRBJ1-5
TGCGCCAGCAGCCAAGGGGACAGGGGTCGGAGCAATCAGCCCCAGCATTTT
CASSQGDRGRSNQPQHF
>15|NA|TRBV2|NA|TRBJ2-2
TGTGCCAGCAGTGGGAATACGGGGAACACCGGGGAGCTGTTTTTT
CASSGNTGNTGELFF
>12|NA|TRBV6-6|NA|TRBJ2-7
TGTGCCAGCAGTTACCATCGGGGGGAGCAGTACTTC
CASSYHRGEQYF
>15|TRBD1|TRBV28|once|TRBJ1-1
TGTGCCAGCAAACCGGGACAGGGGGCCCACACTGAAGCTTTCTTT
CASKPGQGAHTEAFF
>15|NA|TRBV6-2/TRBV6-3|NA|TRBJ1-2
TGTGCCAGCAGTTACTCGAAAGGGCGGGACTATGGCTACACCTTC
CASSYSKGRDYGYTF
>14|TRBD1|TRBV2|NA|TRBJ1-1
TGTGCCAGCAGTGTCAGGGGGCTTGGCACTGAAGCTTTCTTT
CASSVRGLGTEAFF
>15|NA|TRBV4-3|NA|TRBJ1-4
TGCGCCAGCAGCCAAGTTGGAGGAACTAATGAAAAACTGTTTTTT
CASSQVGGTNEKLFF
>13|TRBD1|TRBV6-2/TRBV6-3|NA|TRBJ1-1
TGTGCCAGCAGTTACGACAGGGGAACTGAAGCTTTCTTT
CASSYDRGTEAFF
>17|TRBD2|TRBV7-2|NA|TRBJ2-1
TGTGCCAGCAGCTTTTCTAGCGGGGGGGCCTGGGACAATGAGCAGTTCTTC
CASSFSSGGAWDNEQFF